The 28 T cell receptor beta chains given below trace back to one sample, sequenced in a study of T cell repertoires in cytomegalovirus infection. TCRdb ran MiXCR on the reads and lists one entry per CDR3 protein. Of under 250,000 distinct CDR3 sequences in the sample, around 12% were seen once. The sequencing input was PBMCs. These receptors were obtained from a human donor in good health (CMV status not recorded). Some clones in this sample may be carry-over from other donors' samples.

This clonotype was recorded many times. The genes are TRBV28 and TRBJ2-5, with no clear D. Germline V gives CDR1 MDHEN, CDR2 SYDVKM. V was pared by 6 bases and J by 4 bases, with 15 bases between. This CDR3 is 14 amino acids long. The DNA of the CDR3 is TGTGCCAGCAGGCCCCAGGAGATTGGAGAGACCCAGTACTTC. This translates into CASRPQEIGETQYF.

This CDR3 is CASSGLAGLERTGELFF. In DNA, the CDR3 is TGTGCCAGCTCAGGTCTAGCGGGATTGGAGCGCACCGGGGAGCTGTTTTTT. V gene TRBV5-4 combines with J gene TRBJ2-2; TRBD2 matches at 9 bases. V lost 7 bases to trimming and J lost 4 bases; unmatched junction nucleotides: 14. This CDR3 comprises 17 residues. Germline lookup yields CDR1 SGHNT and CDR2 YYREEE (reference sequence).

The CDR3 reads CASRGLVSNEQYF. CDR3 sequence (DNA): TGTGCCAGCAGGGGACTAGTGAGCAACGAGCAGTACTTC. The genes are TRBV12-3 or TRBV12-4 and TRBJ2-7, with 8 bases identical to TRBD2. The CDR3 is 13 residues long. V dropped 6 bases and J dropped 5; count of bases not matched to a gene: 6.

This clonotype was seen at least ten times. The genes are TRBV6-6 and TRBJ2-7; a weak D match, TRBD1 (5 bases). V dropped 2 bases and J dropped 5 bases, with 13 bases sitting between them. This CDR3 is 14 amino acids long. The germline CDR1 and CDR2 sequences are MNHNY and SVGAGI (reference sequence). The CDR3: CASSYPTRVNEQYF. In DNA, the CDR3 is TGTGCCAGCAGTTACCCTACCAGGGTAAACGAGCAGTACTTC.

This chain connects TRBV29-1 to TRBJ2-2; 10 nucleotides match TRBD2. Germline loops: CDR1 SQVTM, CDR2 ANQGSEA. After removal of 2 bases from V and 5 bases from J, the junction contained 5 bases not matched to a gene. The CDR3 runs 15 residues. CDR3 residues: CSVEFSAGGTGELFF. In DNA, the CDR3 is TGCAGCGTTGAATTCTCAGCGGGGGGGACCGGGGAGCTGTTTTTT.

There are many counts of this clonotype. V gene TRBV20-1 combines with J gene TRBJ2-1; D is perhaps TRBD1 (5 bases). CDR1 is DFQATT and CDR2 is SNEGSKA in the germline V gene (reference sequence). The CDR3 is made up of 13 amino acids. The V end was cut by 6 bases, the J end by 5 bases, with 14 bases between. The DNA for the CDR3 is TGCAGTGCGAGTAGGGGCTTCGACAATGAGCAGTTCTTC. Translation gives CSASRGFDNEQFF.

In this sample, this clonotype turned up a few times. V is TRBV5-4 and J is TRBJ2-7; unclear D gene. With 2 bases removed from V and 5 bases from J, the gap between germline ends came to 14 bases. The CDR3 covers 14 residues. CDR1 and CDR2 (germline): SGHNT, YYREEE (reference sequence). As DNA, the CDR3 is TGTGCCAGCAGCTTTCCCCAGGTTGGAGACGAGCAGTACTTC. Translated, it gives CASSFPQVGDEQYF.

This clonotype was seen ten or more times. V is TRBV7-2 and J is TRBJ2-5, with unresolved D. Trimming cost V 2 bases and J 2 bases, with 15 bases left between them. The CDR3 is 16 residues long. The germline V gene encodes CDR1 SGHTA and CDR2 FQGNSA. CDR3 nucleotide sequence: TGTGCCAGCAGCTTATTGGGCAGGATGGGGCAAGAGACCCAGTACTTC. This sequence encodes CASSLLGRMGQETQYF.

The table lists this clonotype with many counts. V and J are TRBV11-2 and TRBJ2-3; TRBD2 is a possible D gene (5 bases). The CDR3 spans 13 residues. Trimming left V 3 bases short and J 4 bases short, with 8 bases between. Germline CDR1 is SGHAT and CDR2 is FQNNGV. The CDR3 here is CASSFSEADTQYF. For the CDR3, the DNA is TGTGCCAGCAGCTTTTCGGAGGCAGATACGCAGTATTTT.

This clonotype was found many times. The chain couples TRBV7-9 to TRBJ2-1, with 10 positions matching TRBD1. Per the germline V gene, CDR1 is SEHNR and CDR2 is FQNEAQ (reference sequence). The CDR3 runs 15 residues. V lost 5 bases to trimming and J lost 8 bases; unmatched junction nucleotides: 9. CDR3 loop: CASSNPGTGDDEQFF. As DNA, the CDR3 is TGTGCCAGCAGCAATCCCGGGACAGGGGACGATGAGCAGTTCTTC.

This clonotype was counted between two and nine times. The CDR3 nucleotides read TGTGCCAGCAGCCAAGCAGATGCGTCCTATGGCTACACCTTC. It is translated as CASSQADASYGYTF. The chain employs TRBV3-1 and TRBJ1-2; D is ambiguous. The germline CDR1 and CDR2 sequences are LGHDT and YNNKEL (reference sequence). V lost 1 base and J lost 4, with 10 bases in between. This CDR3 spans 14 amino acids.

This clonotype has ten or more counts. The rearrangement joins TRBV7-2 to TRBJ2-7, with 12 nucleotides matching TRBD1. The CDR3 runs to 17 residues. V was clipped by 5 bases and J by 7 bases; unmatched bases: 15. Germline V gene data show CDR1 as SGHTA and CDR2 as FQGNSA. This chain's CDR3 is CASSPGSGQGARQEQYF. Written as DNA, the CDR3 is TGTGCCAGCAGCCCCGGGTCGGGACAGGGGGCGCGTCAGGAGCAGTACTTC.

This clonotype showed up many times. The chain links TRBV7-2 to TRBJ1-5; a weak D match, TRBD1 (6 bases). Germline CDR1 reads SGHTA; CDR2 reads FQGNSA. The ends were cut back, 5 bases at V and 12 bases at J, with 26 bases in the middle. The CDR3 consists of 16 residues. The CDR3 region is CASSPSSGGAFPVQHF. CDR3 DNA sequence: TGTGCCAGCAGCCCTAGTTCGGGGGGGGCCTTCCCCGTCCAGCATTTT.

This sequence joins TRBV7-2 and TRBJ2-3; 8 bases agree with TRBD2. In germline, CDR1 is SGHTA, CDR2 FQGNSA. This CDR3 has 16 residues. Germline trimming cut 3 bases from V and 3 bases from J; bases unmatched to any gene: 8. This chain's CDR3 is CASSFAGGEATDTQYF. The CDR3 DNA sequence: TGTGCCAGCAGCTTTGCGGGGGGCGAGGCGACAGATACGCAGTATTTT. Full variable domain (remainder filled in from reference TRBV7-2 and TRBJ2-3): GAGVSQSPSNKVTEKGKDVELRCDPISGHTALYWYRQSLGQGLEFLIYFQGNSAPDKSGLPSDRFSAERTGGSVSTLTIQRTQQEDSAVYLCASSFAGGEATDTQYFGPGTRLTVL.

This clonotype was recorded at least ten times. This chain links TRBV11-2 with TRBJ1-5; 7 nucleotides agree with TRBD1. Per germline, CDR1 SGHAT and CDR2 FQNNGV. The CDR3 extends over 14 amino acids. V shed 6 bases and J 4 bases; nucleotides not matched to a gene: 6. The CDR3 sequence: CASRPTGVNQPQHF. For the CDR3, the DNA is TGTGCCAGCAGACCCACAGGGGTAAATCAGCCCCAGCATTTT.

This clonotype was seen repeatedly, ten times or more. The CDR3 here is CASSQDPRGAQYF. The CDR3 DNA sequence: TGTGCCAGCAGCCAAGATCCCCGGGGGGCGCAGTATTTT. The gene calls are TRBV14 and TRBJ2-3, with 7 bases that match TRBD2. The CDR3 loop spans 13 amino acids. V dropped 0 bases and J dropped 10; count of bases not matched to a gene: 4. CDR1 is SGHDN and CDR2 is FVKESK in the germline V gene.

The rearrangement joins TRBV4-3 to TRBJ1-1; tentative D call: TRBD1 (6 bases). CDR1 and CDR2 from the germline V gene are LGHNA and YSLEER. There are 15 residues in the CDR3. Trimming took off 3 bases at V and 4 bases at J, with 15 bases between the two ends. CDR3 sequence (DNA): TGCGCCAGCAGCCACGGCAACAGGGTGGGCACTGAAGCTTTCTTT. This gives the protein CASSHGNRVGTEAFF.

This clonotype occurred many times. The chain carries TRBV5-5 and TRBJ2-1, with D hard to call. This CDR3 is 15 amino acids long. Trimming stripped 4 bases from V and 4 bases from J, with 15 bases between. Germline loops: CDR1 SGHKS, CDR2 YYEKEE (reference sequence). CDR3 DNA sequence: TGTGCCAGCAGCCCCGATCGGACCCCGTACAATGAGCAGTTCTTC. Protein product: CASSPDRTPYNEQFF.

The chain has TRBV4-2 and TRBJ2-7, with D perhaps matching TRBD1 (5 bases). The ends were cut back, 4 bases at V and 1 base at J, with 11 bases in the middle. This CDR3 comprises 14 residues. CDR1 is LGHNA, CDR2 YNFKEQ, per germline. The CDR3 coding sequence is TGTGCCAGCAGCCGAGACGACAGTTCCTACGAGCAGTACTTC. This gives the protein CASSRDDSSYEQYF.

The chain links TRBV6-2 or TRBV6-3 to TRBJ1-1; tentative D call: TRBD1 (5 bases). The CDR3 runs 14 residues. V was pared by 8 bases and J by 2 bases, with 15 bases between. Germline CDR1 MNHEY, CDR2 SVGEGT. This CDR3 reads CASARGGGNTEAFF. CDR3 in DNA: TGTGCCAGCGCCCGGGGGGGGGGAAACACTGAAGCTTTCTTT.

The chain carries TRBV29-1 and TRBJ1-2, with 7 bases identical to TRBD1. Germline CDR1 is SQVTM and CDR2 is ANQGSEA. The CDR3 is made up of 13 amino acids. V shed 7 bases and J 4 bases; nucleotides not matched to a gene: 9. CDR3 sequence: CSASPGQLYGYTF. The CDR3 region has the DNA TGCAGCGCGTCACCGGGACAGCTCTATGGCTACACCTTC.

The chain carries TRBV20-1 and TRBJ2-5; 9 bases are shared with TRBD2. The CDR3 has 14 amino acids. Germline-derived CDR1 and CDR2 are DFQATT and SNEGSKA (reference sequence). The V gene end was trimmed by 6 bases and the J gene end by 2 bases; junction bases not matched to a gene: 7. CDR3: CSARLAGRQETQYF. CDR3 nucleotide sequence: TGCAGTGCGAGGCTAGCGGGACGACAAGAGACCCAGTACTTC.

About this clonotype itself: A much larger clone differs by one base, so this may be a read error. The V call is TRBV11-3, the J call TRBJ1-5, with no clear D. CDR3 length: 13 residues. The germline V gene has CDR1 SGHNT and CDR2 YENEEA. Here the CDR3 reads CVSSLEYNQPQHF. The CDR3 DNA reads TGTGTCAGCAGCTTAGAGTACAATCAGCCCCAGCATTTT.

Ten or more counts support this clonotype. CDR3 nucleotides: TGTGCCAGCTCGGTTCTAGCGGGAGTGGAGACCCAGTACTTC. Amino acids: CASSVLAGVETQYF. The rearrangement joins TRBV12-3 or TRBV12-4 to TRBJ2-5; TRBD2 agrees at 10 bases. The CDR3 covers 14 residues. V trimming: 8 bases; J trimming: 5 bases; junction bases outside the gene matches: 8.

This clonotype has ten or more counts. The chain links TRBV7-2 to TRBJ1-1, with TRBD1 matching over 9 bases. CDR1 and CDR2 from the germline V gene are SGHTA and FQGNSA. The ends lost 5 bases at V and 6 bases at J; junction bases unmatched: 10. This CDR3 has 15 amino acids. The CDR3 DNA reads as TGTGCCAGCAGCAGCGGGACAGGGCAAAGGGCTGAAGCTTTCTTT. Translating it yields CASSSGTGQRAEAFF.

This sequence joins TRBV28 and TRBJ2-2, with D possibly TRBD1 on 5 matching bases. The CDR3 consists of 14 residues. V was pared by 2 bases and J by 6 bases, with 10 bases between. Germline-derived CDR1 and CDR2 are MDHEN and SYDVKM. CDR3 DNA: TGTGCCAGCAGTTTAAGGGGTCACCCCGGGGAGCTGTTTTTT. Protein product: CASSLRGHPGELFF. Together with reference TRBV28 and TRBJ2-2, the CDR3 gives the full variable domain: DVKVTQSSRYLVKRTGEKVFLECVQDMDHENMFWYRQDPGLGLRLIYFSYDVKMKEKGDIPEGYSVSREKKERFSLILESASTNQTSMYLCASSLRGHPGELFFGEGSRLTVL.

This clonotype has ten or more counts. The CDR3 spells CASTPRSQGRADGYTF. CDR3 DNA: TGTGCCAGCACCCCCAGGTCTCAGGGGCGTGCCGACGGCTACACCTTC. This chain connects TRBV7-2 to TRBJ1-2, with TRBD1 as a possible D gene (6 bases). This CDR3 contains 16 residues. V gave up 7 bases and J gave up 8 bases, with 26 bases separating them. In germline, CDR1 is SGHTA, CDR2 FQGNSA.

This clonotype was counted at least ten times. CDR3 protein: CASRQVGGPSGANVLTF. CDR3 bases: TGTGCCAGCAGACAGGTCGGCGGTCCCTCTGGGGCCAACGTCCTGACTTTC. This sequence joins TRBV7-2 and TRBJ2-6; tentative D call: TRBD1 (5 bases). V was pared by 6 bases and J by 0 bases, with 15 bases between. In germline, CDR1 is SGHTA, CDR2 FQGNSA. This CDR3 is 17 amino acids long.